The 24 T cell receptor beta chains below were found in one sample sequenced in a study of blood T cell repertoires in COVID-19. Some clones are missing from TCRdb's copy, which holds only in-frame ones; the method was immunoSEQ multiplex PCR. The sample lists roughly 50,000 clones, 90% seen once, with around 4.2% in the top ten. What was sequenced was peripheral blood. The receptors were gathered from a man aged 50 or older with acute or convalescent COVID-19.

This chain links TRBV7-2 with TRBJ2-7, with D possibly TRBD1 on 6 matching bases. The CDR3 consists of 14 residues. The germline gives CDR1 SGHTA, CDR2 FQGNSA. V shed 6 bases and J shed 0 bases, with 12 bases lying between them. The chain's CDR3 is CASSRGGSSYEQYF. The CDR3 DNA is TGTGCCAGCAGTCGTGGGGGCAGCTCCTACGAGCAGTACTTC.

As to this clone: A read error may account for a junction end that differs from germline. This chain connects TRBV6-6 to TRBJ2-1; D uncertain. CDR1 MNHNY and CDR2 SVGAGI come from the germline V gene (reference sequence). The CDR3 totals 8 residues. CDR3: CASRPPIF. In DNA form, the CDR3 reads TGTGCCAGCAGGCCACCTATCTTC.

V is TRBV24-1 and J is TRBJ1-6; no reliable D call. The CDR3 runs 17 residues. CDR1 and CDR2 from the germline V gene are KGHDR and SFDVKD. V shed 3 bases and J shed 10 bases, with 21 bases lying between them. The CDR3 loop is CATSDIAPSGVESPLHF. CDR3 DNA: TGTGCCACCAGTGATATAGCCCCCAGCGGGGTCGAGTCACCCCTCCACTTT.

This rearrangement joins TRBV25-1 to TRBJ2-2; 8 bases fit TRBD1. This CDR3 region has 16 residues. Germline lookup yields CDR1 MGHDK and CDR2 SYGVNS. The V and J ends lost 1 base and 7 bases, in that order; junction bases with no gene match: 8. CDR3 region: CASSESGRGLVGELFF. CDR3 nucleotide sequence: TGTGCCAGCAGTGAATCAGGCAGGGGGCTCGTCGGGGAGCTGTTTTTT. The whole variable domain, filled in from reference TRBV25-1 and TRBJ2-2, reads EADIYQTPRYLVIGTGKKITLECSQTMGHDKMYWYQQDPGMELHLIHYSYGVNSTEKGDLSSESTVSRIRTEHFPLTLESARPSHTSQYLCASSESGRGLVGELFFGEGSRLTVL.

The CDR3 DNA sequence: TGTGCCAGTACTAGCGGGAGTGTATATGAGCAGTTCTTC. Encoded protein: CASTSGSVYEQFF. The gene calls are TRBV19 and TRBJ2-1; 10 bases agree with TRBD2. V lost 7 bases, J lost 8 bases, and 5 bases stayed unmatched. Per the germline V gene, CDR1 is LNHDA and CDR2 is SQIVND (reference sequence). The CDR3 has 13 residues.

This clone has just a few counts. J is TRBJ2-1 and V is TRBV7-9; 13 nucleotides agree with TRBD2. Germline CDR1 reads SEHNR; CDR2 reads FQNEAQ (reference sequence). V was clipped by 3 bases and J by 8 bases; unmatched bases: 16. The CDR3 runs 19 residues. The DNA of the CDR3 is TGTGCCAGCAGCTTTTCCCTCCCTTCCGGGACTAGCGGGAAACATGAGCAGTTCTTC. It specifies CASSFSLPSGTSGKHEQFF.

CDR3: CASSPRQGSYEQYF. The CDR3 coding sequence is TGTGCCAGCAGCCCACGACAGGGGTCCTACGAGCAGTACTTC. The V gene is TRBV5-6, the J gene TRBJ2-7; 8 nucleotides line up with TRBD1. Germline CDR1 is SGHDT and CDR2 is YYEEEE. V lost 4 bases and J lost 1; bases outside the gene matches: 4. This CDR3 is 14 amino acids long.

The CDR3 sequence: CASSLYGTGGVKETQYF. CDR3 nucleotides: TGTGCCAGCAGTTTATATGGGACAGGGGGCGTCAAAGAGACCCAGTACTTC. The chain combines TRBV28 with TRBJ2-5; TRBD1 agrees at 12 bases. CDR3 size: 17 residues. Trimming cost V 1 base and J 3 bases; bases outside gene matches: 6. From germline, CDR1 is MDHEN and CDR2 SYDVKM.

This clone was seen just once. V and J are TRBV3-1 (or the pseudogene TRBV3-2) and TRBJ2-7; D gene uncertain. Germline V gene data show CDR1 as LGHDT and CDR2 as YNNKEL (reference sequence). V lost 0 bases to trimming and J lost 0 bases, with 9 bases between them. The CDR3 consists of 15 residues. CDR3 residues: CASSQEVGSSYEQYF. In DNA, the CDR3 is TGTGCCAGCAGCCAAGAAGTCGGTAGCTCCTACGAGCAGTACTTC.

The chain carries TRBV6-5 and TRBJ1-1, with a tentative D call TRBD1 (5 bases). This CDR3 contains 13 residues. Germline V gene data show CDR1 as MNHEY and CDR2 as SVGAGI. V was cut by 2 bases and J by 9 bases, with 13 bases left in between. For the CDR3, the DNA is TGTGCCAGCAGTTACAACGGACAACTTCAAGCTTTCTTT. This codes for CASSYNGQLQAFF.

This chain uses TRBV5-1 with TRBJ2-5; 14 nucleotides match TRBD2. With 3 bases clipped from V and 2 bases from J, the junction kept 6 bases outside the gene matches. CDR3 length: 17 residues. CDR1 SGHRS and CDR2 YFSETQ come from the germline V gene. The CDR3 is CASSSGLAGGRQETQYF. CDR3 DNA: TGCGCCAGCAGCTCTGGACTAGCGGGAGGCCGGCAAGAGACCCAGTACTTC. Full variable domain (outside the CDR3, taken from reference TRBV5-1 and TRBJ2-5): KAGVTQTPRYLIKTRGQQVTLSCSPISGHRSVSWYQQTPGQGLQFLFEYFSETQRNKGNFPGRFSGRQFSNSRSEMNVSTLELGDSALYLCASSSGLAGGRQETQYFGPGTRLLVL.

The V gene is TRBV9, the J gene TRBJ2-1; TRBD2 matches 7 bases. CDR1 and CDR2 (germline): SGDLS, YYNGEE. The ends lost 0 bases at V and 4 bases at J; junction bases unmatched: 7. The CDR3 contains 16 residues. The CDR3 nucleotides are TGTGCCAGCAGCGTAGTTCCAGCGGGATCGTACAATGAGCAGTTCTTC. It translates to CASSVVPAGSYNEQFF.

The chain recombines TRBV18 with TRBJ2-5; 7 nucleotides line up with TRBD1. The CDR3 consists of 15 residues. J lost 1 base, V lost 1 base, and 3 bases had no gene match. Germline V CDR1 and CDR2: KGHSH, LQKENI. The CDR3: CASSPRDRAQETQYF. In DNA, the CDR3 is TGTGCCAGCTCACCACGGGACAGAGCCCAAGAGACCCAGTACTTC.

The chain uses TRBV11-2 and TRBJ1-2, with 8 bases lining up with TRBD1. After removal of 3 bases from V and 6 bases from J, the junction contained 15 bases not matched to a gene. CDR1 and CDR2 from the germline V gene are SGHAT and FQNNGV. This CDR3 is built from 17 residues. The chain's CDR3 is CASSFPVMDRDVNGYTF. CDR3 nucleotides: TGTGCCAGCAGCTTCCCCGTAATGGACAGGGATGTAAATGGCTACACCTTC.

The J gene is TRBJ2-7, the V gene TRBV10-2; a weak D match, TRBD2 (6 bases). The germline V gene encodes CDR1 WSHSY and CDR2 SAAADI. V lost 2 bases and J 2 bases, leaving 13 bases between the germline ends. CDR3 length: 15 amino acids. As DNA, the CDR3 is TGCGCCAGCAGTGAGCGGGTAGCGGAGCCCTACGAGCAGTACTTC. Amino acid sequence: CASSERVAEPYEQYF.

This chain joins TRBV6-6 and TRBJ1-1; 8 nucleotides agree with TRBD1. The V gene end was trimmed by 5 bases and the J gene end by 2 bases; junction bases not matched to a gene: 13. Germline assignment: CDR1 MNHNY and CDR2 SVGAGI (reference sequence). The CDR3 covers 17 residues. The CDR3 is CASSPPGQAILNTEAFF. CDR3 nucleotides: TGTGCCAGCAGTCCTCCGGGACAGGCGATATTAAACACTGAAGCTTTCTTT.

J is TRBJ2-3 and V is TRBV5-5, with a possible D match to TRBD1 (7 bases). This CDR3 spans 14 amino acids. The V and J ends lost 6 bases and 3 bases respectively, with 14 bases between them. From germline, CDR1 is SGHKS and CDR2 YYEKEE (reference sequence). The CDR3 here is CASMAAGGTDTQYF. The CDR3 bases are TGTGCCAGCATGGCGGCAGGGGGGACAGATACGCAGTATTTT. The variable domain in full, with the rest retrieved from reference TRBV5-5 and TRBJ2-3, is DAGVTQSPTHLIKTRGQQVTLRCSPISGHKSVSWYQQVLGQGPQFIFQYYEKEERGRGNFPDRFSARQFPNYSSELNVNALLLGDSALYLCASMAAGGTDTQYFGPGTRLTVL.

This clone is labeled as medium-sized. The chain couples TRBV7-2 to TRBJ1-2; 9 bases line up with TRBD1. The length of the CDR3 is 15 residues. Germline loops: CDR1 SGHTA, CDR2 FQGNSA. V lost 6 bases, J lost 5 bases, and 10 bases stayed unmatched. CDR3 DNA sequence: TGTGCCAGCAGTATACAGGGGGCAAGTGATTATGGCTACACCTTC. Its translation is CASSIQGASDYGYTF.

A single count supports this clone. As DNA, the CDR3 is TGTGCCACCAGTGAGGGGACAGGGCCCCAAGAGACCCAGTACTTC. This gives the protein CATSEGTGPQETQYF. V and J are TRBV24-1 and TRBJ2-5, with 9 bases fitting TRBD1. Germline V CDR1 and CDR2: KGHDR, SFDVKD. The CDR3 runs 15 residues. Unmatched junction bases numbered 3, after V lost 4 bases and J lost 1 base.

V gene TRBV18 combines with J gene TRBJ2-7, with a tentative D call TRBD2 (6 bases). Germline V gives CDR1 KGHSH, CDR2 LQKENI. Trimming left V 0 bases short and J 6 bases short, with 12 bases between. This CDR3 is built from 14 residues. The CDR3 DNA reads as TGTGCCAGCTCACCACCCGGGACTCTCGGCGAGCAGTACTTC. This encodes CASSPPGTLGEQYF.

This rearrangement joins TRBV7-2 to TRBJ2-7; 13 bases are shared with TRBD2. The CDR3 has 15 amino acids. Germline CDR1 reads SGHTA; CDR2 reads FQGNSA. The trim removed 6 bases at V and 5 bases at J, leaving 7 bases unmatched. The DNA for the CDR3 is TGTGCCAGCAGTGCCGGACTAGCGGGAGCTGACGAGCAGTACTTC. It specifies CASSAGLAGADEQYF.

The chain has TRBV19 and TRBJ1-5, with D possibly TRBD1 on 6 matching bases. V lost 8 bases and J lost 1, with 15 bases in between. This CDR3 is built from 15 residues. Germline loops: CDR1 LNHDA, CDR2 SQIVND (reference sequence). CDR3 loop: CASETGTLSNQPQHF. CDR3 nucleotide sequence: TGTGCCAGTGAGACCGGGACATTAAGCAATCAGCCCCAGCATTTT.

The CDR3 coding sequence is TGTGCCAGCAGTGAATGGGGGGCAGGGGGCATCTCTGGAAACACCATATATTTT. It yields the protein CASSEWGAGGISGNTIYF. V and J are TRBV25-1 and TRBJ1-3, with TRBD1 matching over 8 bases. This CDR3 is 18 amino acids long. The trim removed 1 base at V and 0 bases at J, leaving 8 bases unmatched. The germline V gene encodes CDR1 MGHDK and CDR2 SYGVNS. The whole variable domain, remainder taken from reference TRBV25-1 and TRBJ1-3, is EADIYQTPRYLVIGTGKKITLECSQTMGHDKMYWYQQDPGMELHLIHYSYGVNSTEKGDLSSESTVSRIRTEHFPLTLESARPSHTSQYLCASSEWGAGGISGNTIYFGEGSWLTVV.

For the CDR3, the DNA is TGTGCCAGTAGTGCCCGGGACAGGGGGGAAGAGACCCAGTACTTC. It translates to CASSARDRGEETQYF. The rearrangement joins TRBV19 to TRBJ2-5, with 11 bases identical to TRBD1. The CDR3 is 15 amino acids. Germline CDR1 LNHDA, CDR2 SQIVND (reference sequence). The trim removed 5 bases at V and 3 bases at J, leaving 5 bases unmatched.